This T cell receptor beta chain came from a study of cytomegalovirus exposure and HLA in healthy donors. Germline V gives CDR1 LGHNA, CDR2 YNFKEQ. The CDR3 has 13 amino acids. V gave up 4 bases and J gave up 8 bases, with 14 bases separating them. Sequenced by immunoSEQ multiplex PCR; TCRdb stores in-frame clones only, minus some. This table holds a few hundred thousand clones, over 80% found once. To note about this clone: Its antigen is undetermined.

Study outcomes and limitations: Confirmation in vitro established that three CMV-associated chains were specific for CMV antigens. The classifier reportedly diagnosed cytomegalovirus status with high sensitivity and specificity.

This chain joins TRBV4-2 and TRBJ1-2, with D perhaps matching TRBD1 (5 bases). The clonotype was recovered from a woman in her twenties or thirties in good health and CMV-seropositive. The sequenced material came from PBMCs. The chain's CDR3 is CASSPEGWGGYTF. The CDR3 DNA reads TGTGCCAGCAGCCCGGAGGGGTGGGGCGGCTACACCTTC.